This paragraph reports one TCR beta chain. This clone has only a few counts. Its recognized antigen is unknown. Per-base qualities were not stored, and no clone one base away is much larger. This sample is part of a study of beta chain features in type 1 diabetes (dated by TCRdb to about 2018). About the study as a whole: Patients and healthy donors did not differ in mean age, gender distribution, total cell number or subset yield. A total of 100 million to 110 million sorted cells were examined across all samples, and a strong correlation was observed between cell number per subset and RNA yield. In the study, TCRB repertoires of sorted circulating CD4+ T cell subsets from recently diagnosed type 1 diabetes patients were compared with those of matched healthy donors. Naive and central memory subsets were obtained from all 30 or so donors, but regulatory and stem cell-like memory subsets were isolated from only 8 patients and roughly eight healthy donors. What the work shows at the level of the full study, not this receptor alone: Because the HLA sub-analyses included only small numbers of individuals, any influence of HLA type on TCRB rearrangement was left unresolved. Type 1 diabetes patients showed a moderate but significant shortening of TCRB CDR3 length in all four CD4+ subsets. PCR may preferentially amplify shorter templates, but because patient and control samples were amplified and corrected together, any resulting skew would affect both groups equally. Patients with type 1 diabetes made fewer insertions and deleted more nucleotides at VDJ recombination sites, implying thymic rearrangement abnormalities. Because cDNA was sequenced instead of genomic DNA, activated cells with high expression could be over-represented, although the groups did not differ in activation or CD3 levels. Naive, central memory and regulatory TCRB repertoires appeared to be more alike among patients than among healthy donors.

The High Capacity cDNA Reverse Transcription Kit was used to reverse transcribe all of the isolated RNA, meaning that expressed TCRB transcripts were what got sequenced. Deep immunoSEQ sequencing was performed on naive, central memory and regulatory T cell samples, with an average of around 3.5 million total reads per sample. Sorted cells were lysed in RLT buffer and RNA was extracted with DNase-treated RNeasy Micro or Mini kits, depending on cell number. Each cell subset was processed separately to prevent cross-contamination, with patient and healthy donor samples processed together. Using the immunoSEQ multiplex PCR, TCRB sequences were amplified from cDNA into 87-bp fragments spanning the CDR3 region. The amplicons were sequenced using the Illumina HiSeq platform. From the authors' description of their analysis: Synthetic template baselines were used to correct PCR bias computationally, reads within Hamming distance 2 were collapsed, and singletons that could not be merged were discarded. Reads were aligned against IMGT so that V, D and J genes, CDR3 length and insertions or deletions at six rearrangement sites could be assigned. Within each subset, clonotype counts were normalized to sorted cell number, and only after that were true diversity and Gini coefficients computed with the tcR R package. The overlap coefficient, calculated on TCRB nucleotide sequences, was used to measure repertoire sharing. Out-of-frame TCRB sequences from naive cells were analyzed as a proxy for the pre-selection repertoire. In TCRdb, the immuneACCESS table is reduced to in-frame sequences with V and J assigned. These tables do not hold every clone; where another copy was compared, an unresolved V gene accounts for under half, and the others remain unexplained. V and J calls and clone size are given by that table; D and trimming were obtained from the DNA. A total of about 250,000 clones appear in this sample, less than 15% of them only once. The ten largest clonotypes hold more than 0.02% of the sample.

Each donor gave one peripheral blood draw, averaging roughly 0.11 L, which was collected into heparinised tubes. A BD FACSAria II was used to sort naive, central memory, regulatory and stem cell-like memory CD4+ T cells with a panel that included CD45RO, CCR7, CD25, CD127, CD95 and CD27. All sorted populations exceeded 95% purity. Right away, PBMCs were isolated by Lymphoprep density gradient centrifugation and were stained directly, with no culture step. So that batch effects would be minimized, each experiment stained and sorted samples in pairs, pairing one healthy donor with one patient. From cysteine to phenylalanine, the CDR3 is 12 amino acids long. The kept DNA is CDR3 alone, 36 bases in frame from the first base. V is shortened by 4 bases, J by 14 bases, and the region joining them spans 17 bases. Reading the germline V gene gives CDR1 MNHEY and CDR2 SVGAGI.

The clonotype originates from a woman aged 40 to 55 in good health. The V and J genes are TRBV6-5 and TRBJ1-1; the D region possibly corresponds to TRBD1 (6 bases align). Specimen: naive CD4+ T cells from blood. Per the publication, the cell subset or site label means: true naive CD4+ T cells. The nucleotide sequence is TGTGCCAGCAGTTCTTTAACAGGGAGGGGGTTCTTT. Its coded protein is CASSSLTGRGFF.